This TCR beta chain was found in a study of blood T cell repertoires in COVID-19. Study in general: COVID-19 samples collected from the United States, Italy and Spain covered acute and convalescent phases. The cDNA or gDNA used as material had been derived from T cells, B-cell-depleted T cells, or PBMCs.

Methods used by the authors: Estimation of nucleated cell counts was performed using reference gene primer amplification. Sequencing was performed with immunoSEQ multiplex PCR; in TCRdb, only in-frame clones are kept and a portion is missing. For V, J and clone size, that table is used; D and trimming come from the DNA. The repertoire holds a few hundred thousand clones, with 70% to 90% as singletons. The CDR3 runs to 14 residues. V lost 0 bases and J 4 bases, leaving 12 bases between the germline ends. Looked up from germline, CDR1 is GTSNPN and CDR2 is SVGIG (reference sequence). This TCR came from a man between 60 and 75 years old with acute or convalescent COVID-19. Sample: peripheral blood. V usage is TRBV30 and J usage is TRBJ1-2; the D gene is possibly TRBD1 (5 bases). CDR3 coding DNA: TGTGCCTGGAGTGTAGGTCAGGGAATCTATGGCTACACCTTC. It encodes CAWSVGQGIYGYTF.